This T cell receptor beta chain was sequenced in a study of blood T cell repertoires in COVID-19. About the study: Sample material is recorded as cDNA or gDNA derived from T cells, B-cell-depleted T cells, or PBMCs.

Authors' methods: For nucleated cells, counts were estimated from reference gene primer amplification. Assay: immunoSEQ multiplex PCR; the TCRdb copy retains only in-frame clones and omits some. V, J and clone size reflect that table, while D and trimming were determined from the DNA. The sample has under 300,000 clones, nearly 90% seen once. This CDR3 is built from 13 residues. Germline values: CDR1 SGHAT, CDR2 FQNNGV. The V end lost 4 bases, the J end lost 3 bases, and 7 bases lay between the germline ends. The receptor was isolated from a woman aged 40 to 50 who had recovered from COVID-19. The V gene is TRBV11-2, the J gene TRBJ1-5; D might be TRBD1 (5 bases). The sequencing input was peripheral blood. CDR3 in amino acids: CASSWGVNQPQHF. CDR3 in DNA: TGTGCCAGCAGCTGGGGGGTCAATCAGCCCCAGCATTTT.